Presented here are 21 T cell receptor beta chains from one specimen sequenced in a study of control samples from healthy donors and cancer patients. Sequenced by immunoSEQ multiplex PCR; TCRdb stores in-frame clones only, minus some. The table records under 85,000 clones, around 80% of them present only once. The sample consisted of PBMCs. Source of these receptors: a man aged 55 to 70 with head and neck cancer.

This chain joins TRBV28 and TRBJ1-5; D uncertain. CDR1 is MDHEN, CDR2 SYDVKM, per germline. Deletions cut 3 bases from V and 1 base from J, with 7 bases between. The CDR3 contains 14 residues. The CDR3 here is CASSLVSSNQPQHF. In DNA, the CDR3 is TGTGCCAGCAGTTTGGTGTCGAGCAATCAGCCCCAGCATTTT.

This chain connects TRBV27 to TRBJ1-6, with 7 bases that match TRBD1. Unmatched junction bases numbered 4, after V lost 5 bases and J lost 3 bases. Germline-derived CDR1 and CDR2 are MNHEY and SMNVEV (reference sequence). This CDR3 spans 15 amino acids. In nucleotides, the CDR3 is TGTGCCAGCAGTCCCCGACAGGGCTATAATTCACCCCTCCACTTT. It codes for CASSPRQGYNSPLHF.

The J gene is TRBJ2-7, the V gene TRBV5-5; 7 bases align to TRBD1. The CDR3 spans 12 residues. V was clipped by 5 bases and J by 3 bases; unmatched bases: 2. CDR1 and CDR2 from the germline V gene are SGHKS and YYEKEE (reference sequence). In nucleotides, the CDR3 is TGTGCCAGCAGGTCAGGGGGCTACGAGCAGTACTTC. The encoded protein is CASRSGGYEQYF.

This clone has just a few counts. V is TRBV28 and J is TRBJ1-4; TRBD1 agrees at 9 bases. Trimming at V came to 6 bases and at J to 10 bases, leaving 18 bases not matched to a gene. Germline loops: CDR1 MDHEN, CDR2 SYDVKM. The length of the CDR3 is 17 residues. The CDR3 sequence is CASSQGDRVNIGGKLFF. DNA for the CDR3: TGTGCCAGCAGCCAGGGGGACAGGGTTAATATAGGTGGAAAACTGTTTTTT.

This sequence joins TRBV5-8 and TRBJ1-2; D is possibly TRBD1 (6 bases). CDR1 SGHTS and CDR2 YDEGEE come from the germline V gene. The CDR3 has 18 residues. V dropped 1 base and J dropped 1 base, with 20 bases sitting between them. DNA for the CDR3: TGTGCCAGCAGCTTGATAAGGACAGCAGACCCGCTTAACTATGGCTACACCTTC. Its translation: CASSLIRTADPLNYGYTF.

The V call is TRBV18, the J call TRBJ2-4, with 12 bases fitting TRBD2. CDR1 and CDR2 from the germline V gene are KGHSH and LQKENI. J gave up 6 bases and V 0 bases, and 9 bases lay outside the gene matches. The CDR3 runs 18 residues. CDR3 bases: TGTGCCAGCTCACCACCGGGGCTAGCGGGAGGGCAAGGAAACATTCAGTACTTC. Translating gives CASSPPGLAGGQGNIQYF.

This CDR3 reads CASSLGGGLVHDTQYF. CDR3 in DNA: TGTGCCAGCAGCCTAGGGGGGGGACTAGTTCATGATACGCAGTATTTT. This chain connects TRBV11-2 to TRBJ2-3; 8 nucleotides align to TRBD2. The CDR3 loop spans 16 amino acids. Germline CDR1 is SGHAT and CDR2 is FQNNGV. Trimming cost V 5 bases and J 6 bases; bases outside gene matches: 13.

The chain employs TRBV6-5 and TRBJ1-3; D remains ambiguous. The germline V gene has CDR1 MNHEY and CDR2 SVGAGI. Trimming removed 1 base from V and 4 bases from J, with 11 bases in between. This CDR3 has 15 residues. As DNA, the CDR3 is TGTGCCAGCAGTTACTTAGGTCCCGCAGGAAACACCATATATTTT. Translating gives CASSYLGPAGNTIYF.

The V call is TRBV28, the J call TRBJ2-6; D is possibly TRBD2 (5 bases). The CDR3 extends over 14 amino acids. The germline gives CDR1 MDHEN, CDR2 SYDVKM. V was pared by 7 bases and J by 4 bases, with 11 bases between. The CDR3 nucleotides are TGTGCCAGCATGGGAGAAGCCGGGGCCAACGTCCTGACTTTC. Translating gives CASMGEAGANVLTF.

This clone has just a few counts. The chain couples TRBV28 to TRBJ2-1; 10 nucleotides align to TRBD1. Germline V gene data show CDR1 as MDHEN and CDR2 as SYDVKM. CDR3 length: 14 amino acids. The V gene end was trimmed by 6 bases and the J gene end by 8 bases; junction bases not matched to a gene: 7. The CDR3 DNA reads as TGTGCCAGCAGAGCTCCCGGACAGGGGGATGAGCAGTTCTTC. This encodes CASRAPGQGDEQFF. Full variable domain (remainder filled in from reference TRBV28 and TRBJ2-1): DVKVTQSSRYLVKRTGEKVFLECVQDMDHENMFWYRQDPGLGLRLIYFSYDVKMKEKGDIPEGYSVSREKKERFSLILESASTNQTSMYLCASRAPGQGDEQFFGPGTRLTVL.

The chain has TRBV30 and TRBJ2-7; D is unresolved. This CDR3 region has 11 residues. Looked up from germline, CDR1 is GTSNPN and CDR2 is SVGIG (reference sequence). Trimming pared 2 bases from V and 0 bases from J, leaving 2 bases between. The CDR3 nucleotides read TGTGCCTGGAGTAGCTCCTACGAGCAGTACTTC. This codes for CAWSSSYEQYF.

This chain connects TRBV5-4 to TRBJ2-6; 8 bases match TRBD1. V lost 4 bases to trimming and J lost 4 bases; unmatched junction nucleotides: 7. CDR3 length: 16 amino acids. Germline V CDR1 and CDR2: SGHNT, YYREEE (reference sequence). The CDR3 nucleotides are TGTGCCAGCAGCCCCCGACAGGGGTCGGGGGCCAACGTCCTGACTTTC. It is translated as CASSPRQGSGANVLTF.

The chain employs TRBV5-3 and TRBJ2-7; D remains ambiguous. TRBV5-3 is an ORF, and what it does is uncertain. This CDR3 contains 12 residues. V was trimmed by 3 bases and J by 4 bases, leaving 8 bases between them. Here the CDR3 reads CARSCPLYEQYF. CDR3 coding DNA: TGTGCCAGAAGCTGCCCTCTATACGAGCAGTACTTC.

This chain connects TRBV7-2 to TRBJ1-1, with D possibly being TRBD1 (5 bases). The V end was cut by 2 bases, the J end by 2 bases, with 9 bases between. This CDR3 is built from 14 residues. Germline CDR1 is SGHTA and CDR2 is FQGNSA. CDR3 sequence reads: CASSLSRANTEAFF. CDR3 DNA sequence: TGTGCCAGCAGCTTAAGCAGGGCCAACACTGAAGCTTTCTTT.

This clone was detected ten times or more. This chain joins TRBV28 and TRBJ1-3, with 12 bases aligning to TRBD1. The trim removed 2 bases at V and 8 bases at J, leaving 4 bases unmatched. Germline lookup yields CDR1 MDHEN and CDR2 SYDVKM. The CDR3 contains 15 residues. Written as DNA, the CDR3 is TGTGCCAGCAGTTTAGGGACAGGGGGCTTGGACACCATATATTTT. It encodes CASSLGTGGLDTIYF.

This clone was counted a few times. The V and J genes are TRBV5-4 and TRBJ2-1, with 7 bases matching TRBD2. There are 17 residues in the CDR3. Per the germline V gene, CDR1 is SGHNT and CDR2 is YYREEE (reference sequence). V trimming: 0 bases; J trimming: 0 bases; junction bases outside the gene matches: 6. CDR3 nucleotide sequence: TGTGCCAGCAGCTTGGGGGGCGGGAGCCCCTCCTACAATGAGCAGTTCTTC. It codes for CASSLGGGSPSYNEQFF.

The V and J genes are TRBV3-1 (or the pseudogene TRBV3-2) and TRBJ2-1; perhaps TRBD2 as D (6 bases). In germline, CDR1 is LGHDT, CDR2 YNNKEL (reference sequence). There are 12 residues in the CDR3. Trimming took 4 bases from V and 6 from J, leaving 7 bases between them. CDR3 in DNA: TGTGCCAGCAGCCCGGGGGTCAATGAGCAGTTCTTC. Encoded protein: CASSPGVNEQFF.

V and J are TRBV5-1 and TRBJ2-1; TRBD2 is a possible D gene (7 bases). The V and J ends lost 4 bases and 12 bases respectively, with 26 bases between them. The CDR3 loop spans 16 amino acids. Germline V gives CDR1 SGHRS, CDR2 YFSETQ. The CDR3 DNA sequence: TGCGCCAGCAGCCTCGGGCGGGGGCACGGGGATAGTGTGCAGTTCTTC. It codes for CASSLGRGHGDSVQFF.

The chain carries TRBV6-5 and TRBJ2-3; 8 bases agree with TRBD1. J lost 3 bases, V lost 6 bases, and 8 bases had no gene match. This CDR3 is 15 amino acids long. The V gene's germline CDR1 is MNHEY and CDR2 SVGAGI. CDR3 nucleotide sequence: TGTGCCAGCAGCTCCGGACAGGGTGTGACAGATACGCAGTATTTT. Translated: CASSSGQGVTDTQYF.

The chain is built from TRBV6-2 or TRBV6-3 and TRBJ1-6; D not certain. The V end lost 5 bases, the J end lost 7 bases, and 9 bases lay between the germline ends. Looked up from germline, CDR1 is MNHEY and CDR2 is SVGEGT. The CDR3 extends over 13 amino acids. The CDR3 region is CASSTGRNSPLHF. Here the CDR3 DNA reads TGTGCCAGCAGTACCGGACGGAATTCACCCCTCCACTTT.

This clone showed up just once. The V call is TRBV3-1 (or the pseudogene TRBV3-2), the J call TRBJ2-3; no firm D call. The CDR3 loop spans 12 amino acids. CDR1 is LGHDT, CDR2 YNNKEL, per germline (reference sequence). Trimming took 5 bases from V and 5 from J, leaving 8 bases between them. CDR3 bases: TGTGCCAGCAGCGGGCCCGGAGATACGCAGTATTTT. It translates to CASSGPGDTQYF.